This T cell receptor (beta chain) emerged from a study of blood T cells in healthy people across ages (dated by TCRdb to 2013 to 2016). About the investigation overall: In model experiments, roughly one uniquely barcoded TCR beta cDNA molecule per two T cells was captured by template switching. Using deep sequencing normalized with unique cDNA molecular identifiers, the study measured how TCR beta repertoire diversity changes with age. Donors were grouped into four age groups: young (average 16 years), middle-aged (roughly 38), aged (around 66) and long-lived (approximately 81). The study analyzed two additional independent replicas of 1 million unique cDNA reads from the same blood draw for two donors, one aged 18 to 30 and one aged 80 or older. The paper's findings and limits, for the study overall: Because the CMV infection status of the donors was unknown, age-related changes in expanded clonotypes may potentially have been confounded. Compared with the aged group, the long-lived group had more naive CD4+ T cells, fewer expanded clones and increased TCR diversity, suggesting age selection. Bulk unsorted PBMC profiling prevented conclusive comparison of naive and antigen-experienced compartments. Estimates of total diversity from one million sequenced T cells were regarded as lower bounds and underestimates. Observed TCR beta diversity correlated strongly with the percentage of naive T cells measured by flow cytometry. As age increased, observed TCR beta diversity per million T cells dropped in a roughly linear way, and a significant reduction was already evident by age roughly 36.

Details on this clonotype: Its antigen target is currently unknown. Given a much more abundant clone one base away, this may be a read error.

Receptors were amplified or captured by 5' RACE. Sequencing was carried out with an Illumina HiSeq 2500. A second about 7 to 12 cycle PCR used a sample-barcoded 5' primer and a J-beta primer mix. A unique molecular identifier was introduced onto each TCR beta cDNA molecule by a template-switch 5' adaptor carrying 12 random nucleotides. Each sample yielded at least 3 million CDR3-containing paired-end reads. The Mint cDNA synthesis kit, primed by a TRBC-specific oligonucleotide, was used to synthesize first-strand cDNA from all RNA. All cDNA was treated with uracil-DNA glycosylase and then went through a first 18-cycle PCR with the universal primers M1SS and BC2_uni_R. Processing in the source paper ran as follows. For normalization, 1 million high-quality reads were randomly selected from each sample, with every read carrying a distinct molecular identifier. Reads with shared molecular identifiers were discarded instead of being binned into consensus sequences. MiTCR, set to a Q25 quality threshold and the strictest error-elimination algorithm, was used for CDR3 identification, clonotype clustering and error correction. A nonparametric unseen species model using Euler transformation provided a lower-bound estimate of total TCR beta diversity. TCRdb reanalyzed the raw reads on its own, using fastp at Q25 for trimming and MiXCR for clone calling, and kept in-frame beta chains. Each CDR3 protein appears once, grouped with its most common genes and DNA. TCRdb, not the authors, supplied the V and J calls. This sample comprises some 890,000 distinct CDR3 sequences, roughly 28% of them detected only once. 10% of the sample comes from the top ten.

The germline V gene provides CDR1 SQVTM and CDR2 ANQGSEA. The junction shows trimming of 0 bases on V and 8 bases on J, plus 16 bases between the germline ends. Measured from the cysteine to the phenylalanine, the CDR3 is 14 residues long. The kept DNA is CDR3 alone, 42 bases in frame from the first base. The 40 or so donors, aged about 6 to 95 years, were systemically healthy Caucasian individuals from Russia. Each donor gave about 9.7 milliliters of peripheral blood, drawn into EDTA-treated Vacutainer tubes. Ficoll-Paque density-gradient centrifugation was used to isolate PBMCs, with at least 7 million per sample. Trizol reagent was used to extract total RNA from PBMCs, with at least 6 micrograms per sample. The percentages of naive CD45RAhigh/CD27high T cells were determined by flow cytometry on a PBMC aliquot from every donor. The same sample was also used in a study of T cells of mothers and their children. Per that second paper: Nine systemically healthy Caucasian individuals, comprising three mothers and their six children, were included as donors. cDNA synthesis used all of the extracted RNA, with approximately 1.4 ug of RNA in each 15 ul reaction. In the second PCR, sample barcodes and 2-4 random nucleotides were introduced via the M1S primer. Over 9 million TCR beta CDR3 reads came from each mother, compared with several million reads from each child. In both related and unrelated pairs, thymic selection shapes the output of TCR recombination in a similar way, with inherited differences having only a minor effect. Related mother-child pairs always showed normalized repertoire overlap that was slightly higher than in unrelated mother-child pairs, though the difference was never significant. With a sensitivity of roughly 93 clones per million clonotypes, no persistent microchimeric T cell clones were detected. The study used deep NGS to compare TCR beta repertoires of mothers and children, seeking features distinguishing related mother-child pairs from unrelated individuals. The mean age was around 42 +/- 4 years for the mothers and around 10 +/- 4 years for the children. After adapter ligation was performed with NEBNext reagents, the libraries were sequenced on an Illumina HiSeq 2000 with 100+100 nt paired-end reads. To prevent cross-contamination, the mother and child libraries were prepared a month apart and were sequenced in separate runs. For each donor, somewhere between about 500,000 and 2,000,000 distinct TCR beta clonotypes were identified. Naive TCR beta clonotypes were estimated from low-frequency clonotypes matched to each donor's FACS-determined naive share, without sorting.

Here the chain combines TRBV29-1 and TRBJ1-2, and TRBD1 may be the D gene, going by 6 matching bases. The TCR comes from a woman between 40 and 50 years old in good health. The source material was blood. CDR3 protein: CSVEEIEGGGGYTF. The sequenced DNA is TGCAGCGTTGAAGAAATAGAGGGGGGGGGAGGCTACACCTTC.